This T cell receptor (beta chain) was found in a study of a mutant IDH1 vaccine in newly diagnosed glioma. At the level of the study: Before enrollment, the patients had been treated with radiotherapy alone, temozolomide alone, or both together. Most of them had received both.

Time point specified: baseline, week 1 (first vaccination visit). Treatment given: pre-vaccination baseline after standard-of-care therapy. Germline V lookup: CDR1 SGHTA, CDR2 FQGNSA. Trimming cost V 2 bases and J 0 bases, with 8 bases left between them. The CDR3 is made up of 15 amino acids. Worth noting for this clone: The target antigen is unknown.

Study conclusions and caveats: With respect to changes in top peripheral T cell clonotypes, pseudoprogression seemed unrelated.

Sequencing used immunoSEQ multiplex PCR; TCRdb keeps in-frame clones, though not all of them. Of about 51,000 clones in the sample, about 80% were seen once. Sequenced here: PBMCs, sampled from a glioma patient treated with radiotherapy, temozolomide or both. The sequence was obtained from a woman between 40 and 50 years old with glioma. The chain links TRBV7-2 to TRBJ1-5; weak D call: TRBD1 (5 bases). The CDR3, as DNA: TGTGCCAGCAGCTTATCAGGGATTAGCAATCAGCCCCAGCATTTT. Protein product: CASSLSGISNQPQHF.